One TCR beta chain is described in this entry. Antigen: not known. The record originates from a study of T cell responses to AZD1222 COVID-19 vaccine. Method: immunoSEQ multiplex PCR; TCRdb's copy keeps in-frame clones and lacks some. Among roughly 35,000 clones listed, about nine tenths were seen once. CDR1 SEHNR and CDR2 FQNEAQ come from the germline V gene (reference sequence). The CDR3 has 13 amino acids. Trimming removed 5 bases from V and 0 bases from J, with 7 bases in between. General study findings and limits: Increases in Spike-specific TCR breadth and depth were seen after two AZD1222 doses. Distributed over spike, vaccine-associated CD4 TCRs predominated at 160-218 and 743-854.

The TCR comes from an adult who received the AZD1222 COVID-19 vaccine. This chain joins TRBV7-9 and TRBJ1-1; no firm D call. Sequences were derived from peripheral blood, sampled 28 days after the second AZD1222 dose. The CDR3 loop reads CASSPLMNTEAFF. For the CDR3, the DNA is TGTGCCAGCAGCCCATTAATGAACACTGAAGCTTTCTTT.